These 9 T cell receptor beta chains share one sample of origin, sequenced in a study of glioma-infiltrating T cells. The iRepertoire nested amplicon-rescue multiplex PCR amplified TCR alpha and beta CDR3s from RNA. TCRdb ran MiXCR on the multiplex PCR reads and lists one entry per CDR3 protein. The sample lists approximately 820 distinct CDR3 sequences, around a sixth occurring once. Material for sequencing was glioma tissue, nonneoplastic brain tissue, or PBMCs (not recorded which). Every receptor here comes from a human donor with low-grade glioma or glioblastoma, undergoing nonglioma brain surgery, or in good health (not recorded which).

This clonotype was detected many times. The chain couples TRBV9 to TRBJ2-7; the D is unclear. The CDR3 is made up of 14 amino acids. Germline CDR1 and CDR2: SGDLS and YYNGEE. V shed 3 bases and J shed 0 bases, with 10 bases lying between them. This CDR3 is CASSGTASSYEQYF. For the CDR3, the DNA is TGTGCCAGCAGCGGTACAGCAAGCTCCTACGAGCAGTACTTC.

By frequency in the sample, this clonotype is medium-sized. This sequence joins TRBV11-2 and TRBJ2-2; tentatively, D is TRBD2 (6 bases). CDR1 is SGHAT and CDR2 is FQNNGV in the germline V gene. The length of the CDR3 is 12 residues. Trimming took off 5 bases at V and 13 bases at J, with 14 bases between the two ends. The CDR3 loop is CASSPRQGGLFF. The DNA for the CDR3 is TGTGCCAGCAGCCCGCGGCAGGGAGGGCTGTTTTTT.

The V and J genes are TRBV19 and TRBJ2-1, with TRBD2 matching 12 bases. CDR1 and CDR2 from the germline V gene are LNHDA and SQIVND (reference sequence). The CDR3 has 14 amino acids. The trim removed 5 bases at V and 7 bases at J, leaving 3 bases unmatched. The CDR3 bases are TGTGCCAGTAGTCCGACTAGCGGGAGTAATGAGCAGTTCTTC. It yields the protein CASSPTSGSNEQFF.

The V call is TRBV7-2, the J call TRBJ2-7; TRBD2 agrees at 12 bases. The CDR3 loop spans 22 amino acids. The germline gives CDR1 SGHTA, CDR2 FQGNSA. V shed 3 bases and J 3 bases; nucleotides not matched to a gene: 24. The CDR3, as DNA: TGTGCCAGCAGCTTCTACATGTGCAGTGCTAACCCAACTAGCGGGAGGAGCTACGAGCAGTACTTC. It yields the protein CASSFYMCSANPTSGRSYEQYF. Supplemented by reference TRBV7-2 and TRBJ2-7, the full variable domain reads GAGVSQSPSNKVTEKGKDVELRCDPISGHTALYWYRQSLGQGLEFLIYFQGNSAPDKSGLPSDRFSAERTGGSVSTLTIQRTQQEDSAVYLCASSFYMCSANPTSGRSYEQYFGPGTRLTVT.

By share, this clonotype ranks as medium-sized (0.01 to 0.1%). The chain links TRBV19 to TRBJ2-1; 11 bases align to TRBD2. V shed 6 bases, J shed 6 bases, and the junction held 4 bases outside the gene matches. The germline CDR1 and CDR2 sequences are LNHDA and SQIVND (reference sequence). The length of the CDR3 is 14 residues. In DNA, the CDR3 is TGTGCCAGTAGGACTAGCGGGAAACTCAATGAGCAGTTCTTC. It encodes CASRTSGKLNEQFF.

This clonotype was seen many times. The genes are TRBV3-1 and TRBJ2-3; D is unclear. CDR3 size: 16 residues. Germline V CDR1 and CDR2: LGHDT, YNNKEL (reference sequence). Trimming removed 2 bases at V and 4 bases at J, with 16 bases between. The chain's CDR3 is CASSQRRWKGADTQYF. The CDR3, as DNA: TGTGCCAGCAGCCAAAGAAGGTGGAAGGGTGCAGATACGCAGTATTTT.

This clonotype is judged medium-sized. The chain has TRBV7-3 and TRBJ1-6; D not resolved. Germline lookup yields CDR1 SGHTA and CDR2 FQGTGA. V was cut by 1 base and J by 4 bases, with 14 bases left in between. There are 17 residues in the CDR3. CDR3 in amino acids: CASSLKARQSYNSPLHF. The CDR3 bases are TGTGCCAGCAGCTTAAAGGCTCGGCAGTCGTATAATTCACCCCTCCACTTT.

By proportion, this clonotype is medium-sized. V and J are TRBV4-1 and TRBJ1-2; D remains unclear. Trimming left V 0 bases short and J 0 bases short, with 5 bases between. The CDR3 has 14 amino acids. Germline lookup yields CDR1 MGHRA and CDR2 YSYEKL. CDR3 sequence (DNA): TGCGCCAGCAGCCAAGACAGAACTAACTATGGCTACACCTTC. Protein sequence: CASSQDRTNYGYTF.

At least ten counts were recorded for this clonotype. V usage is TRBV19 and J usage is TRBJ2-1; 7 nucleotides match TRBD2. The CDR3 runs to 16 residues. V was clipped by 6 bases and J by 0 bases; unmatched bases: 8. Germline V gene lookup returns CDR1 LNHDA and CDR2 SQIVND (reference sequence). CDR3 in DNA: TGTGCCAGTAGCGTTGGCGGGAGAAGCTCCTACAATGAGCAGTTCTTC. Translating gives CASSVGGRSSYNEQFF.